Reported below is one T cell receptor (beta chain). These data come from a study of neoadjuvant anti-PD-1 for oral cavity cancer. The time point was: after neoadjuvant nivolumab, at surgical resection. These oral cavity squamous cell carcinomas were HPV-negative and locally advanced. CDR1 is LNHDA, CDR2 SQIVND, per germline (reference sequence). This CDR3 region has 17 residues. Trimming took off 3 bases at V and 2 bases at J, with 17 bases between the two ends. TCRdb's copy holds only in-frame clones and misses some; the assay was immunoSEQ multiplex PCR. Of tens of thousands of clones listed, about 36% are singletons.

The source is a person aged 40-85 years with oral cavity squamous cell carcinoma. The rearrangement uses TRBV19 and TRBJ1-5; the D gene is possibly TRBD1 (6 bases). The sample consisted of tumor tissue, taken after nivolumab (anti-PD-1) treatment. This CDR3 reads CASSIPLGGVGNQPQHF. The CDR3 DNA follows: TGTGCCAGTAGTATCCCCTTAGGGGGGGTAGGCAATCAGCCCCAGCATTTT. Looking up the rest from reference TRBV19 and TRBJ1-5 gives the full variable domain: DGGITQSPKYLFRKEGQNVTLSCEQNLNHDAMYWYRQDPGQGLRLIYYSQIVNDFQKGDIAEGYSVSREKKESFPLTVTSAQKNPTAFYLCASSIPLGGVGNQPQHFGDGTRLSIL.